The 10 T cell receptor beta chains reported below all come from one sample, sequenced in a study of T cells in Graves' hyperthyroidism and ophthalmopathy. Template material for amplifying TCR beta CDR3 regions consisted of RNA transcripts. The HTBI set primed first-round TCR CDR3 RT-PCR. TCRdb passed the multiplex PCR reads through MiXCR, listing each CDR3 protein once. The repertoire holds about 540,000 distinct CDR3 sequences, with 46% as singletons. Sequenced sample: peripheral blood or thyroid tissue (not recorded which). These receptors were collected from a young woman with Graves' hyperthyroidism.

A single count supports this clonotype. V and J are TRBV2 and TRBJ1-1, with D unresolved. The CDR3 extends over 14 amino acids. CDR1 is SNHLY and CDR2 is FYNNEI in the germline V gene. Trimming stripped 6 bases from V and 3 bases from J, with 14 bases between. The CDR3 DNA reads TGTGCCAGCAGCGTTCACGCGAGGGACACTGAAGCTTTCTTT. Translation: CASSVHARDTEAFF.

The chain combines TRBV21-1 with TRBJ1-2. TRBV21-1 is flagged as a pseudogene. This CDR3 region has 14 residues. In DNA, the CDR3 is TGTGCCAGCAGCACAGGGGCCCCTTCGAGGGGCTACACCTTC. This sequence encodes CASSTGAPSRGYTF.

On this clonotype: A read error may be the cause here, since a much bigger clone is one base away. The V and J genes are TRBV7-9 and TRBJ1-4; TRBD1 matches 7 bases. V dropped 7 bases and J dropped 5; count of bases not matched to a gene: 10. The length of the CDR3 is 15 residues. Looked up from germline, CDR1 is SEHNR and CDR2 is FQNEAQ (reference sequence). CDR3 region: CASTQTGTENEKLFF. The CDR3, as DNA: TGTGCCAGCACCCAAACCGGGACAGAGAATGAAAAACTGTTTTTT. The whole variable domain, filled in from reference TRBV7-9 and TRBJ1-4, reads DTGVSQNPRHKITKRGQNVTFRCDPISEHNRLYWYRQTLGQGPEFLTYFQNEAQLEKSRLLSDRFSAERPKGSFSTLEIQRTEQGDSAMYLCASTQTGTENEKLFFGSGTQLSVL.

This chain joins TRBV2 and TRBJ1-4; TRBD1 agrees at 9 bases. CDR3 size: 14 residues. With 6 bases clipped from V and 5 bases from J, the junction kept 4 bases outside the gene matches. Germline V lookup: CDR1 SNHLY, CDR2 FYNNEI. CDR3 in DNA: TGTGCCAGCAGGGCCGGGACAGGGAATGAAAAACTGTTTTTT. Translation gives CASRAGTGNEKLFF.

The chain uses TRBV29-1 and TRBJ2-5; D unclear. Trimming removed 8 bases at V and 3 bases at J, with 10 bases between. CDR1 is SQVTM, CDR2 ANQGSEA, per germline. There are 11 residues in the CDR3. The CDR3 loop is CSQGVEETQYF. CDR3 sequence (DNA): TGCAGCCAAGGTGTCGAAGAGACCCAGTACTTC.

The J gene is TRBJ1-5, the V gene TRBV20-1; D remains unclear. The CDR3 sequence is 14 residues long. V was clipped by 4 bases and J by 2 bases, with 12 bases between them. Germline V gene lookup returns CDR1 DFQATT and CDR2 SNEGSKA (reference sequence). CDR3 residues: CSAKMAVGNQPQHF. As DNA, the CDR3 is TGCAGTGCTAAGATGGCAGTCGGCAATCAGCCCCAGCATTTT.

V gene TRBV19 combines with J gene TRBJ1-1; possibly TRBD1 for D (5 bases). Trimming removed 11 bases at V and 1 base at J, with 17 bases between. Per germline, CDR1 LNHDA and CDR2 SQIVND (reference sequence). CDR3 length: 14 amino acids. The CDR3 loop reads CAWSPGTRNTEAFF. The CDR3 DNA follows: TGTGCCTGGAGTCCCGGGACTAGGAACACTGAAGCTTTCTTT.

The gene calls are TRBV29-1 and TRBJ1-3; no clear D gene. V gave up 7 bases and J gave up 0 bases, with 7 bases separating them. CDR1 SQVTM and CDR2 ANQGSEA come from the germline V gene. This CDR3 has 12 residues. The CDR3 sequence: CSAIGSGNTIYF. Here the CDR3 DNA reads TGCAGCGCCATAGGCTCTGGAAACACCATATATTTT.

This clonotype came up a few times. The chain joins TRBV7-9 to TRBJ1-1, with TRBD1 matching over 8 bases. With V trimmed by 2 bases and J by 5 bases, 7 bases remained unmatched. The CDR3 consists of 15 residues. Germline lookup yields CDR1 SEHNR and CDR2 FQNEAQ (reference sequence). The CDR3 DNA sequence: TGTGCCAGCAGCTTATCCCAGGGGGCGAGGACTGAAGCTTTCTTT. Translated, it gives CASSLSQGARTEAFF.

A remark on this clonotype: This could be a read error, since a much larger clone is one nucleotide away. V usage is TRBV10-2 and J usage is TRBJ2-2, with D perhaps matching TRBD2 (5 bases). The CDR3 contains 15 residues. V dropped 4 bases and J dropped 4 bases, with 13 bases sitting between them. Germline loops: CDR1 WSHSY, CDR2 SAAADI. This CDR3 reads CASSGRRGGTGELFF. CDR3 DNA sequence: TGCGCCAGCAGTGGGCGACGGGGTGGCACCGGGGAGCTGTTTTTT.